These 5 T cell receptor beta chains came from one sample sequenced in a study of Ad26.COV2.S vaccination and SARS-CoV-2 variants. Libraries were prepared by immunoSEQ multiplex PCR; TCRdb keeps only in-frame clonotypes and omits some of them. The data contain around 270,000 clones, roughly 87% of them singletons. Treatment denoted: around 19 received Ad26.COV2.S at low or high dose, single or two shots; 5 received placebo; per-sample allocation not given. Repertoires come from day 63 after the first vaccine or placebo injection. The material was peripheral blood, obtained in a trial of Ad26.COV2.S vaccine versus placebo. The receptors were gathered from a person aged 18-65 years who received the Ad26.COV2.S COVID-19 vaccine or a placebo.

The CDR3 region has the DNA TGTGCCTGGGCGGGACAGGCGGCGGCTAATGAAAAACTGTTTTTT. It yields the protein CAWAGQAAANEKLFF. The rearrangement uses TRBV30 and TRBJ1-4, with TRBD1 identical over 8 bases. Germline V lookup: CDR1 GTSNPN, CDR2 SVGIG (reference sequence). This CDR3 region has 15 residues. The V and J ends lost 5 bases and 3 bases, in that order; junction bases with no gene match: 8. The full variable domain, in which reference TRBV30 and TRBJ1-4 provide the parts outside the CDR3, is SQTIHQWPATLVQPVGSPLSLECTVEGTSNPNLYWYRQAAGRGLQLLFYSVGIGQISSEVPQNLSASRPQDRQFILSSKKLLLSDSGFYLCAWAGQAAANEKLFFGSGTQLSVL.

This rearrangement joins TRBV5-6 to TRBJ2-7, with TRBD1 identical over 7 bases. From germline, CDR1 is SGHDT and CDR2 YYEEEE. The CDR3 covers 15 residues. V was pared by 3 bases and J by 6 bases, with 12 bases of the junction left unmatched. The CDR3: CASSWSSGQVGEQYF. The CDR3 DNA reads as TGTGCCAGCAGCTGGTCCTCTGGACAGGTAGGCGAGCAGTACTTC.

This rearrangement joins TRBV4-3 to TRBJ2-3, with 7 bases matching TRBD2. The length of the CDR3 is 16 residues. V was pared by 0 bases and J by 5 bases, with 8 bases of the junction left unmatched. Germline lookup yields CDR1 LGHNA and CDR2 YSLEER. CDR3 nucleotide sequence: TGCGCCAGCAGCCAAGACGCGGCGGGAGCAAGAGATACGCAGTATTTT. Protein product: CASSQDAAGARDTQYF.

The rearrangement links TRBV10-3 to TRBJ2-3; 8 bases line up with TRBD2. This CDR3 contains 15 residues. The V gene end was trimmed by 3 bases and the J gene end by 4 bases; junction bases not matched to a gene: 6. Per germline, CDR1 ENHRY and CDR2 SYGVKD. The CDR3 sequence: CAISEGTRVPDTQYF. CDR3 coding DNA: TGTGCCATCAGTGAAGGGACTAGAGTTCCAGATACGCAGTATTTT.

The chain carries TRBV7-9 and TRBJ1-2, with TRBD1 matching over 8 bases. V gave up 4 bases and J gave up 4 bases; unmatched junction bases: 8. Germline V gives CDR1 SEHNR, CDR2 FQNEAQ (reference sequence). The length of the CDR3 is 15 residues. The CDR3 sequence: CASSSTGQAIYGYTF. DNA for the CDR3: TGTGCCAGCAGCTCAACGGGACAGGCAATCTATGGCTACACCTTC.